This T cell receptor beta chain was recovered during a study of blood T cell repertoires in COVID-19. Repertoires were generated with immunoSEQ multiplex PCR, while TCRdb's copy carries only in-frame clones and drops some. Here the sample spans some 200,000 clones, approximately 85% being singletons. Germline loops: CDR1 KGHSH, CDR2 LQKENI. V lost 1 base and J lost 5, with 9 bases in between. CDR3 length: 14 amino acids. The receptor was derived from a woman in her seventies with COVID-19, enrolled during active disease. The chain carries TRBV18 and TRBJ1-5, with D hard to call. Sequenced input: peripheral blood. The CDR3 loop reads CASSPQGADQPQHF. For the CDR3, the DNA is TGTGCCAGCTCACCACAGGGAGCGGATCAGCCCCAGCATTTT.